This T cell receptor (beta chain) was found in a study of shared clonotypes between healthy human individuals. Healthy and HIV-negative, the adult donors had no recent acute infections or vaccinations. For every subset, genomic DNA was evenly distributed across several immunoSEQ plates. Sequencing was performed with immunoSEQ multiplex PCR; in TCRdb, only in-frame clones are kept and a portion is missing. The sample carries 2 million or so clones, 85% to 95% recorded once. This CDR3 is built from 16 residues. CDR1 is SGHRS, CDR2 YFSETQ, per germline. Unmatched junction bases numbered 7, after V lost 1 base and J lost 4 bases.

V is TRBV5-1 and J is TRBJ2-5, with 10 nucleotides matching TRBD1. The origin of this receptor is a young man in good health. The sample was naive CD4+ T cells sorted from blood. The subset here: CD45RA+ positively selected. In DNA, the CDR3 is TGCGCCAGCAGCTTGATTTCGGGACAGGGGTCAGAGACCCAGTACTTC. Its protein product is CASSLISGQGSETQYF.